Following are 27 T cell receptor beta chains from one sample sequenced in a study of metastatic and nonmetastatic thyroid tumors. TCRdb reanalyzed the PCR reads with MiXCR. The data contain approximately 12,000 clones, approximately 21% of them seen just once; the ten biggest clones take up 12% to 15%. Treatment of any kind had been given to no patient before thyroid surgery. Source material: adjacent normal tissue. The receptors originated from a female donor with papillary thyroid cancer or a benign thyroid nodule (not recorded which). Some clones in this sample may be carry-over from other donors' samples.

This clone was recorded a few times. The chain recombines TRBV6-2 or TRBV6-3 with TRBJ2-7; 8 bases map to TRBD1. Germline V gene sequence: CDR1 MNHEY, CDR2 SVGEGT. CDR3 size: 13 residues. With V trimmed by 10 bases and J by 3 bases, 8 bases remained unmatched. DNA of the CDR3: TGTGCCATTAAGGACAGGGTTATCTACGAGCAGTACTTC. It codes for CAIKDRVIYEQYF.

Within the sample, this clone is medium-sized. The V call is TRBV7-2, the J call TRBJ2-7; D uncertain. V lost 5 bases and J lost 0, with 5 bases in between. CDR1 SGHTA and CDR2 FQGNSA come from the germline V gene. The CDR3 consists of 12 residues. The CDR3 nucleotides are TGTGCCAGCAGCGCGCCCTCCTACGAGCAGTACTTC. Its protein is CASSAPSYEQYF.

This clone is labeled medium-sized. The chain combines TRBV19 with TRBJ2-1; D unresolved. V lost 5 bases and J lost 2, with 16 bases in between. The CDR3 has 16 residues. Germline CDR1 and CDR2: LNHDA and SQIVND (reference sequence). The CDR3 here is CASSARLAGTYNEQFF. CDR3 DNA: TGTGCCAGTAGTGCCCGCCTGGCTGGTACCTACAATGAGCAGTTCTTC.

This clone was seen more than once but under ten times. This may arise from a read error, as a much more abundant clone is one base away. The genes are TRBV4-1 and TRBJ2-1, with 7 bases that match TRBD2. The CDR3 contains 17 residues. With 2 bases clipped from V and 7 bases from J, the junction kept 14 bases outside the gene matches. From germline, CDR1 is MGHRA and CDR2 YSYEKL. The CDR3 sequence is CASSQSTSVMRANEQFF. Here the CDR3 DNA reads TGCGCCAGCAGCCAATCAACTAGCGTGATGAGGGCAAATGAGCAGTTCTTC.

This clone was observed many times. The rearrangement uses TRBV5-1 and TRBJ2-2, with 7 bases lining up with TRBD2. With 4 bases clipped from V and 7 bases from J, the junction kept 10 bases outside the gene matches. This CDR3 spans 15 amino acids. CDR1 is SGHRS, CDR2 YFSETQ, per germline. CDR3 bases: TGCGCCAGCAGCAACCCGGGGGGTACGGTCGGGGAGCTGTTTTTT. Its translation: CASSNPGGTVGELFF.

By share of the sample, this clone is medium-sized (0.01 to 0.1%). The chain joins TRBV7-2 to TRBJ2-7; D may be TRBD1 or TRBD2 (5 bases each). Germline V gene lookup returns CDR1 SGHTA and CDR2 FQGNSA. The CDR3 totals 12 residues. The V end was cut by 6 bases, the J end by 6 bases, with 12 bases between. Here the CDR3 DNA reads TGTGCCAGCAGTTATCCCGGGGCCGAGCAGTACTTC. Amino acids: CASSYPGAEQYF.

In its sample, this clone was seen a few times. The rearrangement uses TRBV19 and TRBJ1-5; D unresolved. Germline V CDR1 and CDR2: LNHDA, SQIVND (reference sequence). This CDR3 region has 12 residues. V was clipped by 3 bases and J by 9 bases, with 9 bases between them. CDR3 amino acids: CASSIGSGPQHF. As DNA, the CDR3 is TGTGCCAGTAGTATTGGGTCAGGGCCCCAGCATTTT.

By sample share, this clone is medium-sized. The genes are TRBV12-3 or TRBV12-4 and TRBJ2-1; TRBD2 matches at 8 bases. V lost 3 bases, J lost 8 bases, and 9 bases stayed unmatched. The CDR3 length is 15 residues. This chain's CDR3 is CASSFGGGPRDEQFF. The CDR3 DNA is TGTGCCAGCAGTTTCGGCGGGGGGCCGCGGGATGAGCAGTTCTTC.

This clone has just a few counts. Here the CDR3 omits its conserved ending phenylalanine or tryptophan, so a read error is the likely source. The V and J genes are TRBV10-3 and TRBJ1-1; D is perhaps TRBD1 (6 bases). Germline CDR1 ENHRY, CDR2 SYGVKD. Trimming cost V 10 bases and J 4 bases, with 13 bases left between them. The CDR3 totals 12 residues. The CDR3 DNA reads as TGTGCCACGAGGACAGATAGCACTGAAGCTTTCCTT. It is translated as CATRTDSTEAFL.

This clone was seen many times. The gene calls are TRBV4-3 and TRBJ2-2, with 9 bases fitting TRBD1. Germline V gene sequence: CDR1 LGHNA, CDR2 YSLEER. V lost 1 base to trimming and J lost 6 bases; unmatched junction nucleotides: 6. CDR3 size: 16 residues. The CDR3 DNA sequence: TGCGCCAGCAGCCAAGGTGGCGACAGGGGGGCCGGGGAGCTGTTTTTT. This translates into CASSQGGDRGAGELFF.

This clone has a handful of counts. This chain links TRBV19 with TRBJ2-7; 8 positions match TRBD1. This CDR3 contains 13 residues. Germline CDR1 LNHDA, CDR2 SQIVND (reference sequence). Germline trimming cut 5 bases from V and 6 bases from J; bases unmatched to any gene: 6. The CDR3 DNA is TGTGCCAGTAGTTGGGACAGGTTGGCCGAGCAGTACTTC. Translating gives CASSWDRLAEQYF.

The genes are TRBV20-1 and TRBJ2-7, with D possibly being TRBD1 or TRBD2 (6 bases each). The CDR3 is 14 residues long. The V and J ends lost 5 bases and 3 bases respectively, with 17 bases between them. Germline V lookup: CDR1 DFQATT, CDR2 SNEGSKA (reference sequence). DNA for the CDR3: TGCAGTGCTGGCCTCTGCGAGGGGGGCTACGAGCAGTACTTC. It codes for CSAGLCEGGYEQYF.

This clone was found a few times. The chain has TRBV19 and TRBJ1-2; perhaps TRBD1 as D (5 bases). Per germline, CDR1 LNHDA and CDR2 SQIVND (reference sequence). Trimming shortened V by 0 bases and J by 0 bases, and 8 bases separated the two germline ends. This CDR3 is 15 amino acids long. In DNA form, the CDR3 reads TGTGCCAGTAGTATAGAGGCAGGGACTAACTATGGCTACACCTTC. Its protein is CASSIEAGTNYGYTF.

The chain couples TRBV7-2 to TRBJ2-7; D may be TRBD1 (6 bases). Trimming cost V 5 bases and J 2 bases, with 16 bases left between them. CDR1 SGHTA and CDR2 FQGNSA come from the germline V gene. This CDR3 has 15 amino acids. CDR3 bases: TGTGCCAGCAGCGTCCTAGCTGGGGGCGCCTACGAGCAGTACGTC. Protein product: CASSVLAGGAYEQYV.

This chain uses TRBV2 with TRBJ2-1; no reliable D call. Germline V gene data show CDR1 as SNHLY and CDR2 as FYNNEI. The CDR3 sequence is 14 residues long. Trimming took off 7 bases at V and 4 bases at J, with 14 bases between the two ends. Written as DNA, the CDR3 is TGTGCCAGCATCGAGAAACACTCGTACAATGAGCAGTTCTTC. This encodes CASIEKHSYNEQFF.

There are many counts of this clone. The gene calls are TRBV20-1 and TRBJ1-1; a weak D match, TRBD1 (6 bases). V lost 3 bases and J 1 base, leaving 15 bases between the germline ends. Per germline, CDR1 DFQATT and CDR2 SNEGSKA (reference sequence). CDR3 size: 15 residues. The CDR3 DNA sequence: TGCAGTGCTAGCGAAACCGGGACAAAGAACACTGAAGCTTTCTTT. This encodes CSASETGTKNTEAFF.

This clone appeared a single time. The chain has TRBV11-2 and TRBJ2-5; D not resolved. TRBJ2-1 explains the end of the DNA better; the J call may be wrong. Germline-derived CDR1 and CDR2 are SGHAT and FQNNGV. The CDR3 is 12 residues long. CDR3 DNA: TGTGCCAGCAGCTTACTCCGGGATGAGCAGTTCTTC. It specifies CASSLLRDEQFF.

This clone was counted at least ten times. The CDR3 spells CASSLGPSLWRGDNEQFF. The DNA for the CDR3 is TGTGCCAGCAGCTTAGGTCCTTCCCTCTGGCGGGGAGACAATGAGCAGTTCTTC. This chain links TRBV11-2 with TRBJ2-1, with D possibly being TRBD2 (6 bases). V lost 1 base to trimming and J lost 5 bases, with 21 bases between them. This CDR3 is built from 18 residues. Germline V gives CDR1 SGHAT, CDR2 FQNNGV.

This clone has at least ten counts. The rearrangement links TRBV20-1 to TRBJ1-5; a possible D gene is TRBD1 (5 bases). The germline V gene encodes CDR1 DFQATT and CDR2 SNEGSKA (reference sequence). The V end was cut by 2 bases, the J end by 5 bases, with 7 bases between. CDR3 length: 12 residues. The CDR3 DNA sequence: TGCAGTGCTAGAAGGGGCGATCAGCCCCAGCATTTT. This sequence encodes CSARRGDQPQHF.

A note on this clone: This likely comes from a read error, as the CDR3 has no conserved phenylalanine or tryptophan at its end. The chain uses TRBV5-1 and TRBJ1-1; no definite D call. V was trimmed by 6 bases and J by 3 bases, leaving 12 bases between them. The V gene's germline CDR1 is SGHRS and CDR2 YFSETQ. The CDR3 extends over 13 amino acids. As DNA, the CDR3 is TGCGCCAGCACTAAGACGCCGGACACTGAAGCTTTCCTT. Translating gives CASTKTPDTEAFL.

This clone is medium-sized. The chain combines TRBV6-1 with TRBJ1-5; D is unclear. Trimming pared 4 bases from V and 3 bases from J, leaving 7 bases between. Germline CDR1 is MNHNS and CDR2 is SASEGT. The CDR3 spans 13 residues. As DNA, the CDR3 is TGTGCCAGCAGTGGACACAACAATCAGCCCCAGCATTTT. Translating gives CASSGHNNQPQHF.

This clone showed up many times. The V gene is TRBV4-2, the J gene TRBJ1-2; the match to TRBD1 covers 7 bases. The J segment lost 3 bases and the V segment lost 4 bases, leaving 5 bases of the junction unmatched. The CDR3 is made up of 14 amino acids. The germline V gene has CDR1 LGHNA and CDR2 YNFKEQ. CDR3 sequence: CASSRGQDDYGYTF. The DNA of the CDR3 is TGTGCCAGCAGCCGCGGACAGGACGACTATGGCTACACCTTC.

The chain employs TRBV30 and TRBJ1-1, with 7 bases that match TRBD1. V lost 1 base and J lost 11; bases outside the gene matches: 4. The germline V gene encodes CDR1 GTSNPN and CDR2 SVGIG (reference sequence). The CDR3 sequence is 11 residues long. DNA for the CDR3: TGTGCCTGGAGTGGAATGGGACAGGCTTTCTTT. It encodes CAWSGMGQAFF.

Many counts were recorded for this clone. The chain is built from TRBV3-1 and TRBJ1-2; D gene uncertain. The V gene's germline CDR1 is LGHDT and CDR2 YNNKEL (reference sequence). Trimming shortened V by 0 bases and J by 6 bases, and 8 bases separated the two germline ends. The CDR3 totals 13 residues. The CDR3 sequence is CASSQEWQHGYTF. CDR3 bases: TGTGCCAGCAGCCAAGAATGGCAGCATGGCTACACCTTC.

This clone is deemed medium-sized. This rearrangement joins TRBV19 to TRBJ1-1, with unresolved D. CDR3 length: 13 amino acids. Trimming pared 3 bases from V and 3 bases from J, leaving 8 bases between. The V gene's germline CDR1 is LNHDA and CDR2 SQIVND (reference sequence). The CDR3 protein is CASSIEGYTEAFF. The CDR3 nucleotides read TGTGCCAGTAGTATTGAGGGATACACTGAAGCTTTCTTT.

The genes are TRBV20-1 and TRBJ2-3; TRBD2 matches at 7 bases. The trim removed 3 bases at V and 7 bases at J, leaving 7 bases unmatched. This CDR3 has 13 residues. Germline-derived CDR1 and CDR2 are DFQATT and SNEGSKA (reference sequence). Here the CDR3 DNA reads TGCAGTGCTAGGATGGGGGGGGAGAATACGCAGTATTTT. This sequence encodes CSARMGGENTQYF.

This clone was picked up a small number of times. The chain uses TRBV12-3 or TRBV12-4 and TRBJ2-7, with D hard to call. Deletions cut 2 bases from V and 3 bases from J, with 11 bases between. The CDR3 length is 14 residues. CDR3 bases: TGTGCCAGCAGTTTAAGTGCCAGAAACTACGAGCAGTACTTC. Translation: CASSLSARNYEQYF.